The present TCR beta chain was sequenced within a study of blood T cell repertoires in COVID-19. Two negative PCRs, clearance, or symptom resolution characterized the recovered Cohort 3 donors. The CDR3 spans 15 residues. Looked up from germline, CDR1 is MNHEY and CDR2 is SVGAGI. With V trimmed by 6 bases and J by 3 bases, 7 bases remained unmatched. Authors' data handling: Amplifying reference gene primers gave estimates of nucleated cell counts. Profiled with immunoSEQ multiplex PCR; TCRdb holds only in-frame clones, not every one. V, J and clone size are taken as reported in that table, and D and trimming were inferred from the DNA itself. The sample shows more than 300,000 clones, 85% to 90% of them seen only once.

The origin of this receptor is a woman between 18 and 30 years old who had recovered from COVID-19. The chain has TRBV6-5 and TRBJ1-3, with 8 positions matching TRBD1. The source material was PBMCs or T cells enriched from blood (not recorded which). CDR3 residues: CASRPQGEGGNTIYF. CDR3 bases: TGTGCCAGCAGGCCACAGGGGGAAGGTGGAAACACCATATATTTT.